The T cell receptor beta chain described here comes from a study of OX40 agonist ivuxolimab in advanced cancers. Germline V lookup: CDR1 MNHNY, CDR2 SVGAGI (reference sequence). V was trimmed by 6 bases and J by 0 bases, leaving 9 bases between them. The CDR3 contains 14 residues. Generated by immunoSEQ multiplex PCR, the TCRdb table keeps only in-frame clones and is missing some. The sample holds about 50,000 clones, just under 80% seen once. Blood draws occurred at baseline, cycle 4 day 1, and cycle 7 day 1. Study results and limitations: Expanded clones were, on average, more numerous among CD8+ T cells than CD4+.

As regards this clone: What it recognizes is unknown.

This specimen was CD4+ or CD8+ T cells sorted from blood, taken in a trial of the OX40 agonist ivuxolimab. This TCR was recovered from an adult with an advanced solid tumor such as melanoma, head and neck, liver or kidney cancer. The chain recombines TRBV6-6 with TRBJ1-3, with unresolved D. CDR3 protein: CASSPIYSGNTIYF. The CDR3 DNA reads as TGTGCCAGCAGCCCAATCTACTCTGGAAACACCATATATTTT.